A single sample is the source of the 17 T cell receptor beta chains below, sequenced in a study of technical replicates of blood from a few donors. TCRdb's copy holds only in-frame clones and misses some; the assay was immunoSEQ multiplex PCR. The data show tens of thousands of clones, roughly 97% seen once. Sequenced input: T cells isolated from PBMCs. The receptor source for this set is a human donor in good health.

CDR3 amino acids: CASSLDGAWQSYEQYF. The CDR3 DNA reads TGTGCCAGCAGCTTAGATGGGGCCTGGCAGTCGTACGAGCAGTACTTC. The chain links TRBV11-2 to TRBJ2-7, with D tentatively TRBD1 (5 bases). Trimming cost V 0 bases and J 4 bases, with 16 bases left between them. This CDR3 is built from 16 residues. Germline assignment: CDR1 SGHAT and CDR2 FQNNGV.

The J gene is TRBJ1-4, the V gene TRBV11-3, with 9 nucleotides matching TRBD1. Trimming cost V 4 bases and J 0 bases; bases outside gene matches: 15. Looked up from germline, CDR1 is SGHNT and CDR2 is YENEEA. The CDR3 spans 20 residues. The CDR3 protein is CASSSPTGQGIVATNEKLFF. CDR3 DNA sequence: TGTGCCAGCAGCTCACCCACAGGACAGGGGATCGTTGCAACTAATGAAAAACTGTTTTTT.

The J gene is TRBJ1-1, the V gene TRBV29-1; possible D gene TRBD1, 6 bases. Germline lookup yields CDR1 SQVTM and CDR2 ANQGSEA. V lost 3 bases to trimming and J lost 1 base, with 6 bases between them. CDR3 length equals 12 residues. The CDR3 protein is CSVDRGNTEAFF. CDR3 nucleotides: TGCAGCGTTGACAGGGGGAACACTGAAGCTTTCTTT.

The V gene is TRBV2, the J gene TRBJ1-1; TRBD1 agrees at 11 bases. J was trimmed by 3 bases and V by 5 bases; bases with no gene match: 8. CDR1 SNHLY and CDR2 FYNNEI come from the germline V gene. The CDR3 loop spans 16 amino acids. As DNA, the CDR3 is TGTGCCAGCAGTAAAACCCCGGGACAGGGGGACACTGAAGCTTTCTTT. Residues: CASSKTPGQGDTEAFF.

The V and J genes are TRBV15 and TRBJ2-2; TRBD2 matches at 7 bases. Germline V CDR1 and CDR2: LNHNV, YYDKDF (reference sequence). There are 17 residues in the CDR3. V gave up 0 bases and J gave up 5 bases; unmatched junction bases: 9. This CDR3 is CATSRDPIFSGTGELFF. The CDR3 DNA sequence: TGTGCCACCAGCAGAGATCCCATTTTTAGCGGGACCGGGGAGCTGTTTTTT.

CDR3 loop: CASKREVGANYGYTF. The CDR3 DNA is TGTGCCAGCAAGAGGGAAGTTGGAGCTAACTATGGCTACACCTTC. The chain joins TRBV28 to TRBJ1-2; no clear D gene. There are 15 residues in the CDR3. Trimming cost V 7 bases and J 0 bases, with 15 bases left between them. Germline CDR1 MDHEN, CDR2 SYDVKM.

The chain links TRBV9 to TRBJ1-2; 9 bases map to TRBD1. J gave up 7 bases and V 5 bases, and 6 bases lay outside the gene matches. The germline V gene encodes CDR1 SGDLS and CDR2 YYNGEE. The CDR3 is made up of 13 amino acids. CDR3 protein: CASSLQGAVGYTF. The CDR3 nucleotides are TGTGCCAGCAGTTTACAGGGGGCGGTTGGCTACACCTTC.

This clone has more than one count but fewer than ten. The V and J genes are TRBV20-1 and TRBJ1-1; 7 nucleotides match TRBD1. CDR3 length: 11 residues. Germline V gene sequence: CDR1 DFQATT, CDR2 SNEGSKA (reference sequence). Trimming took 6 bases from V and 7 from J; bases not matched to a gene: 5. CDR3 nucleotide sequence: TGCAGTGCCACCAGGACAGGTGAAGCTTTCTTT. Protein: CSATRTGEAFF.

The rearrangement uses TRBV6-6 and TRBJ1-1, with TRBD1 as a possible D gene (6 bases). Trimming pared 5 bases from V and 4 bases from J, leaving 14 bases between. Per the germline V gene, CDR1 is MNHNY and CDR2 is SVGAGI (reference sequence). CDR3 length equals 14 residues. The CDR3 region has the DNA TGTGCCAGCAGTAGTGAACAGGGCATCACTGAAGCTTTCTTT. Protein sequence: CASSSEQGITEAFF.

This clone was observed a single time. The J gene is TRBJ1-2, the V gene TRBV27, with TRBD1 matching 8 bases. Per germline, CDR1 MNHEY and CDR2 SMNVEV (reference sequence). J gave up 5 bases and V 5 bases, and 7 bases lay outside the gene matches. The CDR3 has 14 residues. The CDR3 reads CASSPQGAAYGYTF. CDR3 coding DNA: TGTGCCAGCAGTCCGCAGGGGGCCGCTTATGGCTACACCTTC.

The chain carries TRBV28 and TRBJ1-5; the match to TRBD1 covers 8 bases. The CDR3 sequence is 14 residues long. V lost 10 bases and J lost 3; bases outside the gene matches: 8. The V gene's germline CDR1 is MDHEN and CDR2 SYDVKM. The CDR3 sequence is CAISGGQDNQPQHF. For the CDR3, the DNA is TGTGCCATCTCGGGGGGACAGGACAATCAGCCCCAGCATTTT.

This clone was recorded only once. The chain recombines TRBV7-9 with TRBJ2-1, with D maybe TRBD2 (5 bases). Germline V gene lookup returns CDR1 SEHNR and CDR2 FQNEAQ (reference sequence). V was shortened by 1 base and J by 6 bases, with 10 bases between the two germline ends. The CDR3 spans 14 residues. The CDR3 region has the DNA TGTGCCAGCAGCTTAGGGACTCGACCCAATGAGCAGTTCTTC. The encoded protein is CASSLGTRPNEQFF.

V and J are TRBV7-6 and TRBJ1-4, with unresolved D. This CDR3 is 16 amino acids long. The germline CDR1 and CDR2 sequences are SGHVS and FNYEAQ. The V and J ends lost 4 bases and 0 bases respectively, with 12 bases between them. CDR3 DNA: TGTGCCAGCAGCTCCGGGAGCAGTGCAACTAATGAAAAACTGTTTTTT. This translates into CASSSGSSATNEKLFF.

This chain connects TRBV19 to TRBJ2-1; the match to TRBD1 covers 8 bases. The CDR3 has 13 amino acids. The V gene's germline CDR1 is LNHDA and CDR2 SQIVND (reference sequence). The junction had 3 bases not matched to a gene; V was cut back by 8 bases and J by 3 bases. The DNA for the CDR3 is TGTGCCAGTTCCGGGACAGGCTACAATGAGCAGTTCTTC. Encoded protein: CASSGTGYNEQFF.

This chain joins TRBV11-3 and TRBJ2-7; D is uncertain. CDR1 and CDR2 from the germline V gene are SGHNT and YENEEA. The V and J ends lost 5 bases and 2 bases respectively, with 10 bases between them. This CDR3 region has 13 residues. The CDR3 protein is CASSPVSAYEQYF. In nucleotides, the CDR3 is TGTGCCAGCAGCCCCGTAAGCGCCTACGAGCAGTACTTC.

With respect to this clone: At one end the junction does not follow the germline gene, possibly because of a read error. The chain combines TRBV27 with TRBJ2-7; 7 bases agree with TRBD1. This CDR3 has 14 residues. The germline gives CDR1 MNHEY, CDR2 SMNVEV (reference sequence). The CDR3 protein is CASSVSDRAYEQYF. The CDR3 DNA follows: TGTGCCAGCAGTGTATCCGACAGGGCCTACGAGCAGTACTTC.

This rearrangement joins TRBV30 to TRBJ1-2, with TRBD1 as a possible D gene (5 bases). This CDR3 contains 13 residues. In germline, CDR1 is GTSNPN, CDR2 SVGIG (reference sequence). Trimming cost V 3 bases and J 4 bases, with 12 bases left between them. DNA for the CDR3: TGTGCCTGGAGAAACCCCGACAGCTATGGCTACACCTTC. This gives the protein CAWRNPDSYGYTF. Full variable domain (outside the CDR3, taken from reference TRBV30 and TRBJ1-2): SQTIHQWPATLVQPVGSPLSLECTVEGTSNPNLYWYRQAAGRGLQLLFYSVGIGQISSEVPQNLSASRPQDRQFILSSKKLLLSDSGFYLCAWRNPDSYGYTFGSGTRLTVV.